Shown below are 21 T cell receptor beta chains from a single sample sequenced in a study of blood T cell repertoires in COVID-19. Produced via immunoSEQ multiplex PCR; TCRdb's table is partial and in-frame only. The data hold some 200,000 clones, with approximately 80% observed a single time. The sample taken for sequencing was PBMCs or T cells enriched from blood (not recorded which). These receptors all stem from a woman between 50 and 59 years old who had recovered from COVID-19.

Only one count was recorded for this clone. A read error may account for a junction end that differs from germline. This chain links TRBV30 with TRBJ1-6, with TRBD1 identical over 7 bases. Germline V lookup: CDR1 GTSNPN, CDR2 SVGIG (reference sequence). This CDR3 is built from 12 residues. CDR3 in amino acids: CAWSGQGGNLNF. The CDR3 region has the DNA TGTGCCTGGAGTGGACAGGGTGGAAACCTGAACTTT.

This clone was seen at least ten times. The rearrangement joins TRBV4-1 to TRBJ1-5, with D hard to call. Germline assignment: CDR1 MGHRA and CDR2 YSYEKL. The CDR3 has 17 residues. With 0 bases removed from V and 5 bases from J, the gap between germline ends came to 17 bases. CDR3 amino acids: CASSQDRSLAVDQPQHF. CDR3 coding DNA: TGCGCCAGCAGCCAAGATCGGAGTTTAGCCGTGGATCAGCCCCAGCATTTT.

This clone came up once. The rearrangement joins TRBV3-1 (or the pseudogene TRBV3-2) to TRBJ1-6; unclear D gene. Germline V CDR1 and CDR2: LGHDT, YNNKEL (reference sequence). The CDR3 is 16 residues long. The V and J ends lost 1 base and 7 bases respectively, with 14 bases between them. The CDR3 nucleotides are TGTGCCAGCAGCCAAGTTCCTGGCTTCGAAAATTCACCCCTCCACTTT. This translates into CASSQVPGFENSPLHF.

The genes are TRBV4-3 and TRBJ1-1, with 7 bases that match TRBD1. Germline V lookup: CDR1 LGHNA, CDR2 YSLEER. V dropped 0 bases and J dropped 10; count of bases not matched to a gene: 8. The CDR3 runs 14 residues. The CDR3, as DNA: TGCGCCAGCAGCCAAGATCTGGCAGGGGGAAGAGCTTTCTTT. Amino acid sequence: CASSQDLAGGRAFF.

The J gene is TRBJ2-1, the V gene TRBV29-1, with D perhaps TRBD1 (6 bases). From germline, CDR1 is SQVTM and CDR2 ANQGSEA. The CDR3 runs to 15 residues. The ends were cut back, 1 base at V and 9 bases at J, with 19 bases in the middle. The CDR3 nucleotides are TGCAGCGTTGAAGTCAGAAGGGGGTTCTCGGGTGAGCAGTTCTTC. Its translation is CSVEVRRGFSGEQFF.

This chain joins TRBV5-1 and TRBJ2-3; tentatively, D is TRBD1 (6 bases). The germline V and J ends were trimmed by 4 bases and 1 base, with 16 bases remaining between them. This CDR3 comprises 16 residues. CDR1 and CDR2 from the germline V gene are SGHRS and YFSETQ. CDR3 nucleotides: TGCGCCAGCAGCCCCGATGGGACATACCGCACAGATACGCAGTATTTT. It specifies CASSPDGTYRTDTQYF.

The chain couples TRBV7-2 to TRBJ1-1; 9 nucleotides match TRBD1. Germline loops: CDR1 SGHTA, CDR2 FQGNSA. Trimming at V came to 2 bases and at J to 5 bases, leaving 6 bases not matched to a gene. This CDR3 contains 15 residues. The CDR3 reads CASSLWDRAGTEAFF. The CDR3 coding sequence is TGTGCCAGCAGCTTATGGGACAGGGCTGGAACTGAAGCTTTCTTT.

The V gene is TRBV18, the J gene TRBJ2-1; D might be TRBD2 (5 bases). The CDR3 consists of 16 residues. Trimming removed 0 bases at V and 0 bases at J, with 9 bases between. CDR1 KGHSH and CDR2 LQKENI come from the germline V gene. CDR3 bases: TGTGCCAGCTCACCACCGCTGGGGAGCTCCTACAATGAGCAGTTCTTC. Protein sequence: CASSPPLGSSYNEQFF.

This clone occurred a few times. CDR3 nucleotides: TGCGCCAGCAGCTTGGTCCCTAGGCAAGGCACAGATACGCAGTATTTT. Translating gives CASSLVPRQGTDTQYF. The chain couples TRBV5-1 to TRBJ2-3; D is uncertain. Trimming removed 0 bases from V and 1 base from J, with 12 bases in between. CDR1 is SGHRS and CDR2 is YFSETQ in the germline V gene. This CDR3 region has 16 residues.

The chain is built from TRBV23-1 and TRBJ2-7, with TRBD2 as a possible D gene (6 bases). TRBV23-1 qualifies as an ORF whose function is uncertain. This CDR3 has 8 amino acids. Deletions cut 11 bases from V and 11 bases from J, with 10 bases between. The CDR3, as DNA: TGCGCCCCGGGAGCTAAGTACTTC. It translates to CAPGAKYF.

This clone was picked up a small number of times. This chain joins TRBV7-9 and TRBJ1-1; 7 bases align to TRBD1. After removal of 0 bases from V and 7 bases from J, the junction contained 5 bases not matched to a gene. Germline V gene sequence: CDR1 SEHNR, CDR2 FQNEAQ (reference sequence). The CDR3 contains 14 residues. CDR3 in amino acids: CASSLARGVGEAFF. In DNA, the CDR3 is TGTGCCAGCAGCTTAGCCAGGGGGGTGGGTGAAGCTTTCTTT.

The rearrangement uses TRBV9 and TRBJ1-1; 9 nucleotides align to TRBD1. CDR3 length: 16 residues. Germline loops: CDR1 SGDLS, CDR2 YYNGEE. The V segment lost 3 bases and the J segment 1 base; nucleotides outside the gene matches: 7. The CDR3 DNA is TGTGCCAGCAGCGGCGGACAGGGGATGGGGAACACTGAAGCTTTCTTT. This encodes CASSGGQGMGNTEAFF.

The chain is built from TRBV7-2 and TRBJ2-3; D is perhaps TRBD2 (6 bases). The germline gives CDR1 SGHTA, CDR2 FQGNSA. V was shortened by 5 bases and J by 7 bases, with 19 bases between the two germline ends. The CDR3 extends over 15 amino acids. CDR3 sequence reads: CASSLLSSDYNTQYF. The CDR3, as DNA: TGTGCCAGCAGCCTACTTTCCTCGGACTACAATACGCAGTATTTT.

The rearrangement links TRBV28 to TRBJ2-1, with 8 bases aligning to TRBD2. Germline V lookup: CDR1 MDHEN, CDR2 SYDVKM. This CDR3 region has 16 residues. The J segment lost 5 bases and the V segment lost 6 bases, leaving 12 bases of the junction unmatched. The CDR3 DNA follows: TGTGCCAGCAGCCCCCTTCGGGGGGGGCAAGACAATGAGCAGTTCTTC. This gives the protein CASSPLRGGQDNEQFF.

The sample holds a few counts of this clone. The chain links TRBV6-4 to TRBJ1-2; D perhaps matches TRBD1 (5 bases). The CDR3 covers 15 residues. V gave up 0 bases and J gave up 11 bases, with 19 bases separating them. From germline, CDR1 is MRHNA and CDR2 SNTAGT. This CDR3 is CASSDSGGTASRYTF. DNA for the CDR3: TGTGCCAGCAGTGACTCCGGGGGTACAGCTTCGCGATACACCTTC.

This clone is a singleton in its sample. This sequence joins TRBV19 and TRBJ1-5, with D possibly TRBD1 on 5 matching bases. CDR3 length: 15 residues. Germline V gene lookup returns CDR1 LNHDA and CDR2 SQIVND (reference sequence). V lost 3 bases, J lost 6 bases, and 15 bases lay in between. In nucleotides, the CDR3 is TGTGCCAGTAGTATCGAGCAGGGTCGGATTCAGCCCCAGCATTTT. Translated: CASSIEQGRIQPQHF.

The chain uses TRBV27 and TRBJ2-5; 7 positions agree with TRBD2. The V gene's germline CDR1 is MNHEY and CDR2 SMNVEV (reference sequence). This CDR3 has 14 amino acids. Trimming took 4 bases from V and 2 from J; bases not matched to a gene: 4. CDR3 protein: CASSSGGSQETQYF. The CDR3 coding sequence is TGTGCCAGCAGTTCGGGGGGTAGTCAAGAGACCCAGTACTTC.

V and J are TRBV7-7 and TRBJ2-1; TRBD1 matches at 12 bases. The germline gives CDR1 SSHAT, CDR2 FNYEAQ (reference sequence). Germline trimming cut 4 bases from V and 5 bases from J; bases unmatched to any gene: 9. This CDR3 contains 17 residues. This CDR3 is CASSSYRDRGPNNEQFF. The CDR3 nucleotides read TGTGCCAGCAGCTCTTACCGGGACAGGGGGCCTAACAATGAGCAGTTCTTC.

The chain couples TRBV4-3 to TRBJ1-4; D might be TRBD1 (5 bases). Germline CDR1 is LGHNA and CDR2 is YSLEER. The CDR3 runs to 15 residues. Trimming cost V 0 bases and J 8 bases, with 13 bases left between them. The CDR3 bases are TGCGCCAGCAGCCAAGATTCTCAGGGAAGAGAAAAACTGTTTTTT. It translates to CASSQDSQGREKLFF.

The V and J genes are TRBV7-2 and TRBJ1-2, with D maybe TRBD1 (6 bases). The CDR3 covers 15 residues. CDR1 and CDR2 from the germline V gene are SGHTA and FQGNSA. V lost 4 bases to trimming and J lost 3 bases, with 15 bases between them. CDR3 protein: CASSSGTGQHYGYTF. The CDR3 region has the DNA TGTGCCAGCAGCTCGGGTACGGGACAACACTATGGCTACACCTTC.

The V and J genes are TRBV6-2 or TRBV6-3 and TRBJ2-2, with 9 bases lining up with TRBD2. The ends lost 6 bases at V and 4 bases at J; junction bases unmatched: 6. Germline CDR1 and CDR2: MNHEY and SVGEGT. There are 15 residues in the CDR3. The CDR3 loop reads CASRYSSGSTGELFF. CDR3 nucleotides: TGTGCCAGCAGGTACAGTAGCGGGAGCACCGGGGAGCTGTTTTTT.